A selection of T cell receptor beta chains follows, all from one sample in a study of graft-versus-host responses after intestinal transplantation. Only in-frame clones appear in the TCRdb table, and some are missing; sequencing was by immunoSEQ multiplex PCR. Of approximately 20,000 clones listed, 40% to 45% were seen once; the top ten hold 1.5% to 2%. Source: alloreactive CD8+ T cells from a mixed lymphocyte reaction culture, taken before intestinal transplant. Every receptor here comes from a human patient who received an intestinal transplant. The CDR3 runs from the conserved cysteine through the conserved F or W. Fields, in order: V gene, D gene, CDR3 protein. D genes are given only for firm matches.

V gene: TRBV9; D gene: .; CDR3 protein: CASSPQISTEAFF
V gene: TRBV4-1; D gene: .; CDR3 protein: CASSQDWHSSNEQFF
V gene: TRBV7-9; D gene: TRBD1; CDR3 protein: CASSLGVGQGRSYEQYF
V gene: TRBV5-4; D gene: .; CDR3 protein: CASSLQNEQFF
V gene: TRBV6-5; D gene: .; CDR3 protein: CASSYSSAGAYEQYF
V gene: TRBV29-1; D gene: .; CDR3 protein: CSVETVLITGYTF
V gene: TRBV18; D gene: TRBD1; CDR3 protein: CASSPTQGGSYEQYF
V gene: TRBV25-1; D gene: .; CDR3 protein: CASSEYPGLPVDTQYF
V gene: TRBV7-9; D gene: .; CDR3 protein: CASSLDSSGNTIYF
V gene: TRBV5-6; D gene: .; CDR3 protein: CASSLGGAWGANVLTF
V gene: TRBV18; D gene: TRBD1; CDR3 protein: CASSPDRGSYNEQFF
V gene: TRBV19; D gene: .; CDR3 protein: CASRIPGGYQPQHF
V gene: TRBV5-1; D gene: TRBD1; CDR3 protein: CASSTGQPNTEAFF
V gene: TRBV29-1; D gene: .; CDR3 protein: CSVRRDSNQPQHF
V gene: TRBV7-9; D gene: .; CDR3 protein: CASLDSSSGANVLTF
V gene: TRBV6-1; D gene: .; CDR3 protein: CASSSLGLAYEQYF
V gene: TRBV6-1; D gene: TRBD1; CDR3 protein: CASGRQGRPYEQYF
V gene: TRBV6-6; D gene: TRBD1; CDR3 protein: CASRRDLTGAGNTIYF
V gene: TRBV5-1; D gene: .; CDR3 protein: CASAPHLYQETQYF
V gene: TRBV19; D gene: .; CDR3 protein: CASSLFSGNTIYF
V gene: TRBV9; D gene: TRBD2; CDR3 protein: CASSVGTSGTDTQYF
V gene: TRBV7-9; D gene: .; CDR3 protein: CASSLVRSIGAFF
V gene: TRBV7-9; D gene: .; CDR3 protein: CASSLAIIGGHEQFF
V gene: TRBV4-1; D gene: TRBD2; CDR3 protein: CASSQYGASGTPATQYF
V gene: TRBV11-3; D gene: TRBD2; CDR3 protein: CASRNLGLAVAKNIQYF
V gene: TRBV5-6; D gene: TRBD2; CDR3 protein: CASSLLKGGGYNEQFF
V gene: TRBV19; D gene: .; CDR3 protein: CASSIAMGYEQYF
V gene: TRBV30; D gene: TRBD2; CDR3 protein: CAWSGGLAGGRDTQYF
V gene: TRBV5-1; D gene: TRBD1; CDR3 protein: CASSADRGQYF
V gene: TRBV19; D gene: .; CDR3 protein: CASSIAGTSYEQYF
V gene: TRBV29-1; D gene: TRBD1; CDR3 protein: CSARDRGRTDTQYF
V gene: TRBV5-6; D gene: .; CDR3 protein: CASSLRYYGYTF
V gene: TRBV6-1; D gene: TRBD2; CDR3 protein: CASVWGAGSYNEQFF
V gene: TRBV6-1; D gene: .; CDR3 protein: CASSKGATGGTQPQHF
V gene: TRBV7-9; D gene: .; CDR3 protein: CASSLVTGKGGNTIYF
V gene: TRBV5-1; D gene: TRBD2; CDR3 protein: CASSASGSTYEQYF
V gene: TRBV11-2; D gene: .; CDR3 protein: CASSLDGQSNQPQHF
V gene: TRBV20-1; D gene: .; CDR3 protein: CSAGANYGYTF
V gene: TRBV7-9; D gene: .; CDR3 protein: CASSLGTAGTEAFF
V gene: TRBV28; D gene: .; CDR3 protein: CASSLTAPNTIYF
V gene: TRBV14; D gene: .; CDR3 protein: CASSPQMLYNEQFF
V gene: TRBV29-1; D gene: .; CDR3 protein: CSVALQGGNQPQHF
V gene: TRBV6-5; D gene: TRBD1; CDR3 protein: CASSQDRGAYNEQFF
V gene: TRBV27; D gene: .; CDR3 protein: CASSLGPINSYEQYF
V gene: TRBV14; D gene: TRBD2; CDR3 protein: CASSQPGLGKTDTQYF
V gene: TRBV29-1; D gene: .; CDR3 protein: CSVEDPAGITDTQYF
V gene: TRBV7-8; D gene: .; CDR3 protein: CASSFTGTLTEAFF
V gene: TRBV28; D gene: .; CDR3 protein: CASSYPGGKSYEQYF
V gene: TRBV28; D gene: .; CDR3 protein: CASGDFVIGEQFF
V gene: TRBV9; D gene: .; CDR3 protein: CASSSSFSGNTIYF
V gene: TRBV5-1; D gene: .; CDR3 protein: CASSLVDSYNQPQHF
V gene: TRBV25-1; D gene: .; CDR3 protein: CASGYATNEKLFF
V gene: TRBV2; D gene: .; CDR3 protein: CASSEGGSNSYEQYF
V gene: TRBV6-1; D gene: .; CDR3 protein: CASSEGPPPYEQYF